This TCR beta chain is drawn from a study of blood T cell repertoires in COVID-19. Study as a whole: Donors in the United States, Italy and Spain gave samples during acute or convalescent COVID-19.

The assay was immunoSEQ multiplex PCR, and TCRdb's table has in-frame clones only and misses some. The sample includes 280,000 or so clones, approximately 88% seen only once; the top ten take more than 6.5%. Source material: peripheral blood. The clonotype originates from a woman in her twenties or thirties who had recovered from COVID-19.

For the CDR3, the DNA is TGTGCCTGGAGTGTAAGGAGGGGCACTGAAGCTTTCTTT. It specifies CAWSVRRGTEAFF. V usage is TRBV30 and J usage is TRBJ1-1; possible D gene TRBD1, 5 bases. The V gene's germline CDR1 is GTSNPN and CDR2 SVGIG (reference sequence). V was shortened by 0 bases and J by 4 bases, with 9 bases between the two germline ends. This CDR3 spans 13 amino acids.